The 16 T cell receptor beta chains presented below share a single source sample, sequenced in a study of T-cell reconstitution after alpha-beta-depleted transplantation in children. The TCRbeta library was prepared with unique molecular identifiers. TCRdb re-analysed the PCR reads in MiXCR, keeping a single row per CDR3 protein. This sample carries approximately 500,000 distinct CDR3 sequences, more than 20% of them seen once, and the ten largest clones take about 35%. Here the sequenced sample was PBMCs, taken before TCRalphabeta/CD19-depleted stem cell transplant. The receptor source for this set is a boy younger than two with Wiskott-Aldrich syndrome, due to receive a stem cell transplant.

The chain links TRBV20-1 to TRBJ2-1; D may be TRBD1 (5 bases). Trimming left V 7 bases short and J 7 bases short, with 11 bases between. The CDR3 covers 11 residues. The germline CDR1 and CDR2 sequences are DFQATT and SNEGSKA (reference sequence). DNA of the CDR3: TGCAGTGGTAGTAGGGGTAATGAGCAGTTCTTC. Translation gives CSGSRGNEQFF.

The J gene is TRBJ1-1, the V gene TRBV5-1, with 7 bases identical to TRBD1. CDR3 length equals 14 residues. Germline V gives CDR1 SGHRS, CDR2 YFSETQ. V was pared by 4 bases and J by 4 bases, with 7 bases of the junction left unmatched. CDR3 region: CASSVTGRVTEAFF. CDR3 DNA: TGCGCCAGCAGCGTGACAGGGAGGGTCACTGAAGCTTTCTTT.

Here the CDR3 DNA reads TGTGCCAGTAGTATTTCCGCGGCGGGAGGGGGAAACATTCAGTACTTC. Translation: CASSISAAGGGNIQYF. V usage is TRBV19 and J usage is TRBJ2-4; 9 bases align to TRBD2. The germline V gene has CDR1 LNHDA and CDR2 SQIVND (reference sequence). This CDR3 region has 16 residues. V was clipped by 3 bases and J by 6 bases; unmatched bases: 9.

CDR3 amino acids: CASSSSGIPYEQYF. The CDR3 DNA reads TGTGCCAGCAGCAGTAGCGGGATACCCTACGAGCAGTACTTC. The chain joins TRBV7-9 to TRBJ2-7; TRBD2 aligns across 8 bases. The germline V gene encodes CDR1 SEHNR and CDR2 FQNEAQ (reference sequence). V was pared by 5 bases and J by 2 bases, with 5 bases of the junction left unmatched. CDR3 length: 14 amino acids.

This chain connects TRBV10-3 to TRBJ2-3, with 14 bases fitting TRBD2. Germline CDR1 reads ENHRY; CDR2 reads SYGVKD. The CDR3 contains 16 residues. With V trimmed by 9 bases and J by 2 bases, 7 bases remained unmatched. The chain's CDR3 is CAISGLAGAVTDTQYF. As DNA, the CDR3 is TGTGCCATTTCGGGACTAGCGGGAGCAGTCACAGATACGCAGTATTTT.

This chain uses TRBV10-2 with TRBJ1-1, with D perhaps TRBD1 (6 bases). The CDR3 contains 15 residues. Trimming removed 6 bases from V and 1 base from J, with 15 bases in between. Germline CDR1 and CDR2: WSHSY and SAAADI. The CDR3 loop is CASSNEGGRNTEAFF. The CDR3 DNA follows: TGCGCCAGCAGCAACGAGGGGGGCCGGAACACTGAAGCTTTCTTT.

The gene calls are TRBV6-5 and TRBJ1-2; D is unresolved. The CDR3 has 12 residues. Germline CDR1 reads MNHEY; CDR2 reads SVGAGI. Trimming shortened V by 6 bases and J by 6 bases, and 11 bases separated the two germline ends. The CDR3 sequence: CASRRVTDGYTF. The DNA for the CDR3 is TGTGCCAGCAGGAGGGTAACTGATGGCTACACCTTC.

The chain combines TRBV5-1 with TRBJ2-1; D may be TRBD2 (5 bases). V was cut by 1 base and J by 9 bases, with 14 bases left in between. This CDR3 contains 14 residues. From germline, CDR1 is SGHRS and CDR2 YFSETQ. This chain's CDR3 is CASSLRPSGGEQFF. DNA for the CDR3: TGCGCCAGCAGCTTGCGACCAAGCGGCGGTGAGCAGTTCTTC.

In this sample, this clonotype turned up a few times. The V and J genes are TRBV20-1 and TRBJ1-5, with D perhaps matching TRBD1 (6 bases). Germline CDR1 reads DFQATT; CDR2 reads SNEGSKA (reference sequence). This CDR3 comprises 14 residues. Trimming took off 5 bases at V and 3 bases at J, with 14 bases between the two ends. CDR3 in DNA: TGCAGTGCTCGCGGACAGAGACTCAATCAGCCCCAGCATTTT. Amino acids: CSARGQRLNQPQHF.

In its sample, this clonotype was seen a few times. The gene calls are TRBV20-1 and TRBJ1-2, with 9 bases fitting TRBD1. The CDR3 runs to 14 residues. Germline CDR1 DFQATT, CDR2 SNEGSKA (reference sequence). The CDR3 loop reads CSAPGQGFPYGYTF. In DNA, the CDR3 is TGCAGCGCGCCCGGACAGGGGTTCCCCTATGGCTACACCTTC.

This clonotype has just a few counts. The CDR3 DNA is TGCGCCAGCAGCTTGGCCGTCATACTAGACCGGGACACTGAAGCTTTCTTT. Translated: CASSLAVILDRDTEAFF. The rearrangement links TRBV5-1 to TRBJ1-1; D unclear. The V end was cut by 0 bases, the J end by 3 bases, with 18 bases between. This CDR3 comprises 17 residues. Germline CDR1 SGHRS, CDR2 YFSETQ.

V and J are TRBV5-1 and TRBJ2-1; TRBD2 matches 10 bases. This CDR3 comprises 16 residues. CDR1 is SGHRS, CDR2 YFSETQ, per germline. Trimming cost V 0 bases and J 5 bases; bases outside gene matches: 5. CDR3 DNA: TGCGCCAGCAGCTTGGGAGTTAGCGGGAGGAACAATGAGCAGTTCTTC. It is translated as CASSLGVSGRNNEQFF.

This clonotype was found a few times. V gene TRBV5-1 combines with J gene TRBJ1-5; 7 bases match TRBD1. This CDR3 contains 14 residues. CDR1 is SGHRS, CDR2 YFSETQ, per germline. With V trimmed by 5 bases and J by 3 bases, 5 bases remained unmatched. CDR3 amino acids: CASRTGTDNQPQHF. Written as DNA, the CDR3 is TGCGCCAGCAGGACCGGGACAGACAATCAGCCCCAGCATTTT.

At least ten counts were recorded for this clonotype. The rearrangement joins TRBV27 to TRBJ2-2, with unresolved D. Per germline, CDR1 MNHEY and CDR2 SMNVEV (reference sequence). The V end lost 6 bases, the J end lost 4 bases, and 6 bases lay between the germline ends. This CDR3 has 12 residues. The CDR3 DNA sequence: TGTGCCAGCAGGGGTGGCACCGGGGAGCTGTTTTTT. Its translation: CASRGGTGELFF.

This clonotype turned up a few times. J is TRBJ1-1 and V is TRBV7-2, with D uncertain. Germline lookup yields CDR1 SGHTA and CDR2 FQGNSA. The V end was cut by 5 bases, the J end by 1 base, with 11 bases between. CDR3 length: 14 residues. The CDR3 is CASSTQPTNTEAFF. CDR3 nucleotides: TGTGCCAGCAGCACTCAACCTACGAACACTGAAGCTTTCTTT. Variable domain in full (rest from reference TRBV7-2 and TRBJ1-1): GAGVSQSPSNKVTEKGKDVELRCDPISGHTALYWYRQSLGQGLEFLIYFQGNSAPDKSGLPSDRFSAERTGGSVSTLTIQRTQQEDSAVYLCASSTQPTNTEAFFGQGTRLTVV.

The rearrangement links TRBV6-5 to TRBJ2-2, with 9 positions matching TRBD1. Germline lookup yields CDR1 MNHEY and CDR2 SVGAGI. The junction had 7 bases not matched to a gene; V was cut back by 6 bases and J by 5 bases. The length of the CDR3 is 15 residues. The CDR3 DNA sequence: TGTGCCAGCAGGAGGGACAGGGAGAGAACCGGGGAGCTGTTTTTT. Protein product: CASRRDRERTGELFF.